The 26 T cell receptor beta chains given below trace back to one sample, sequenced in a study of T cell clusters in autoimmune cytopenias. TRB amplification used 250 ng of peripheral blood genomic DNA. One tube held mixed TRB-A and TRB-B primer pools for touch-down PCR. TCRdb reanalyzed the multiplex PCR reads, giving one entry per CDR3 protein sequence and no DNA. This sample's clone table lists 5,500 to 6,500 distinct CDR3 sequences. The specimen sequenced was peripheral blood. These receptors all stem from a human donor with an autoimmune cytopenia or autoimmune hepatitis (not recorded which).

The chain links TRBV20-1 to TRBJ2-1; the D call from TCRdb, TRBD2, cannot be confirmed without DNA. Germline values: CDR1 DFQATT, CDR2 SNEGSKA (reference sequence). The CDR3 covers 13 residues. This chain's CDR3 is CRVAGSSNNEQFF.

The gene calls are TRBV11-2 and TRBJ1-6; the D call of TRBD1 rests on TCRdb alone, since no DNA is present to check it. Germline CDR1 reads SGHAT; CDR2 reads FQNNGV. The CDR3 is 14 residues long. The CDR3 loop reads CASKQSGQDSPLHF.

According to its frequency, this clonotype is medium-sized (0.01 to 0.1%). The chain uses TRBV13 and TRBJ1-2; TCRdb's D call, TRBD1, is unchecked because there is no DNA. CDR1 is PRHDT, CDR2 FYEKMQ, per germline (reference sequence). This CDR3 comprises 13 residues. CDR3 protein: CASSLRGAYGYTF.

The rearrangement uses TRBV20-1 and TRBJ2-4; TCRdb's assignment of TRBD1 cannot be checked, as there is no DNA. This CDR3 spans 14 amino acids. Germline V CDR1 and CDR2: DFQATT, SNEGSKA (reference sequence). The CDR3 spells CSAKGTGSGNIQYF.

According to its frequency, this clonotype is medium-sized. The chain is built from TRBV6-1 and TRBJ2-7; TCRdb returns TRBD1, unconfirmable since there is no DNA. Germline assignment: CDR1 MNHNS and CDR2 SASEGT. There are 14 residues in the CDR3. The CDR3 loop is CASSALQLDYEQYF.

The chain combines TRBV12-3 or TRBV12-4 with TRBJ1-4; TCRdb proposes TRBD1, but this gene call is untestable without DNA. The CDR3 contains 14 residues. The CDR3: CASSSRQGAGKLFF.

This chain links TRBV9 with TRBJ2-5; there is no DNA to check the TCRdb D call of TRBD2. The CDR3 covers 17 residues. CDR1 and CDR2 (germline): SGDLS, YYNGEE. The chain's CDR3 is CASSVELAGGPQETQYF. The variable domain in full, completed from reference TRBV9 and TRBJ2-5, reads DSGVTQTPKHLITATGQRVTLRCSPRSGDLSVYWYQQSLDQGLQFLIQYYNGEERAKGNILERFSAQQFPDLHSELNLSSLELGDSALYFCASSVELAGGPQETQYFGPGTRLLVL.

Frequency places this clonotype as medium-sized (0.01 to 0.1%). V is TRBV18 and J is TRBJ2-2; TCRdb reports TRBD1, a call that lacks DNA to check it against. The CDR3 totals 16 residues. Germline CDR1 is KGHSH and CDR2 is LQKENI. The CDR3 sequence: CASSPPSQGTTGELFF.

Measured by frequency, this clonotype is medium-sized (0.01 to 0.1%). The chain uses TRBV6-2 or TRBV6-3 and TRBJ2-1; TCRdb's D gene call, TRBD1, goes unchecked for lack of DNA. The CDR3 runs 16 residues. CDR1 is MNHEY, CDR2 SVGEGT, per germline. CDR3 in amino acids: CASSYSAGQDLNEQFF.

The rearrangement uses TRBV6-2 or TRBV6-3 and TRBJ2-4; TCRdb's assignment of TRBD1 cannot be checked, as there is no DNA. The CDR3 consists of 16 residues. CDR1 is MNHEY, CDR2 SVGEGT, per germline. CDR3 protein: CASSYPGSLAKNIQYF.

Measured by frequency, this clonotype is medium-sized. V and J are TRBV19 and TRBJ2-2; TCRdb selects TRBD2, and the lack of DNA leaves this call unchecked. The germline V gene has CDR1 LNHDA and CDR2 SQIVND (reference sequence). This CDR3 region has 15 residues. The CDR3 reads CASNRKGPSTGELFF.

The V gene is TRBV7-9, the J gene TRBJ2-5; lacking DNA, the TRBD2 call made by TCRdb goes unchecked. Germline V gene lookup returns CDR1 SEHNR and CDR2 FQNEAQ (reference sequence). The CDR3 runs to 15 residues. CDR3: CASSSEAGVQETQYF.

This clonotype is called medium-sized based on its frequency. This sequence joins TRBV6-6 and TRBJ2-7; checking the TCRdb D call of TRBD1 is not possible without DNA. The CDR3 has 15 amino acids. Germline CDR1 is MNHNY and CDR2 is SVGAGI (reference sequence). The CDR3 loop is CASRRGTDLPTKQYF.

The chain carries TRBV30 and TRBJ2-7; TCRdb designates TRBD1, a call that cannot be tested without DNA. Per germline, CDR1 GTSNPN and CDR2 SVGIG (reference sequence). CDR3 size: 13 residues. CDR3 in amino acids: CAWSRDRTYEQYF.

The rearrangement joins TRBV2 to TRBJ2-1; lacking DNA, the TRBD1 call made by TCRdb goes unchecked. The CDR3 consists of 15 residues. Per germline, CDR1 SNHLY and CDR2 FYNNEI. The CDR3 protein is CASSAGYGGNNEQFF.

In terms of frequency, this clonotype is medium-sized (0.01 to 0.1%). The V call is TRBV6-1, the J call TRBJ2-2. This CDR3 region has 14 residues. Germline lookup yields CDR1 MNHNS and CDR2 SASEGT. CDR3 in amino acids: CASSEARDTGELFF.

This chain uses TRBV15 with TRBJ2-7. The CDR3 loop spans 17 amino acids. Germline V lookup: CDR1 LNHNV, CDR2 YYDKDF (reference sequence). The CDR3 loop reads CATSRGFQRYPLYEQYF.

Measured by frequency, this clonotype is medium-sized. V gene TRBV10-3 combines with J gene TRBJ2-1; TCRdb names TRBD1, which stays unverified in the absence of DNA. This CDR3 region has 11 residues. Looked up from germline, CDR1 is ENHRY and CDR2 is SYGVKD. CDR3 amino acids: CALRGADEQFF.

The gene calls are TRBV12-3 or TRBV12-4 and TRBJ2-5; TCRdb returns TRBD1, unconfirmable since there is no DNA. CDR3 length: 15 residues. CDR3 in amino acids: CASSYRPPPRETQYF.

This rearrangement joins TRBV7-2 to TRBJ2-2; TCRdb outputs TRBD2, but without DNA this stays unchecked. The germline V gene has CDR1 SGHTA and CDR2 FQGNSA. This CDR3 spans 15 amino acids. The CDR3 here is CASSLISGGVGELFF.

This clonotype is identified as medium-sized from frequency. J is TRBJ2-7 and V is TRBV19; the D call of TRBD1 rests on TCRdb alone, since no DNA is present to check it. The CDR3 is 16 amino acids. The germline CDR1 and CDR2 sequences are LNHDA and SQIVND (reference sequence). This chain's CDR3 is CASSIGGWDANYEQYF.

This clonotype registers medium-sized by frequency. The chain recombines TRBV7-6 with TRBJ2-2; the D call from TCRdb, TRBD1, cannot be confirmed without DNA. Germline loops: CDR1 SGHVS, CDR2 FNYEAQ. This CDR3 has 16 residues. The CDR3 protein is CASSSGQGVGTGELFF.

This clonotype is classed as medium-sized by frequency. The J gene is TRBJ2-2, the V gene TRBV6-2 or TRBV6-3; TCRdb returns TRBD1, unconfirmable since there is no DNA. The V gene's germline CDR1 is MNHEY and CDR2 SVGEGT. This CDR3 has 18 residues. CDR3: CASSPLLGRQANTGELFF.

The chain is built from TRBV2 and TRBJ2-2. The germline gives CDR1 SNHLY, CDR2 FYNNEI. CDR3 length: 11 residues. CDR3 region: CASRDPGELFF.

This chain joins TRBV5-1 and TRBJ1-4. Germline V CDR1 and CDR2: SGHRS, YFSETQ. The CDR3 covers 15 residues. The CDR3 here is CASSPPGRGNEKLFF. The variable domain in full, completed from reference TRBV5-1 and TRBJ1-4, reads KAGVTQTPRYLIKTRGQQVTLSCSPISGHRSVSWYQQTPGQGLQFLFEYFSETQRNKGNFPGRFSGRQFSNSRSEMNVSTLELGDSALYLCASSPPGRGNEKLFFGSGTQLSVL.

This clonotype registers medium-sized by frequency. The chain carries TRBV6-6 and TRBJ1-3. The CDR3 loop spans 13 amino acids. The germline gives CDR1 MNHNY, CDR2 SVGAGI (reference sequence). The CDR3 protein is CASSLLSGNTIYF.